The 14 T cell receptor beta chains given below trace back to one sample, sequenced in a study of CD8+ T cells in alopecia areata. Once RNA had been extracted, it was reverse transcribed into cDNA to act as the sequencing template. Sequencing used immunoSEQ multiplex PCR; TCRdb keeps in-frame clones, though not all of them. The top ten clones hold approximately 15% of a sample with 110,000 to 150,000 clones, nearly 55% of them seen once. Treatment reported: oral pan-JAK inhibitor, 5-10 mg twice daily. The specimen was CD8+ T cells sorted from blood, collected at week 4, from a patient treated with tofacitinib. The source is a human donor with alopecia areata.

The V gene is TRBV6-5, the J gene TRBJ2-1, with 8 bases fitting TRBD1. V was pared by 0 bases and J by 5 bases, with 6 bases of the junction left unmatched. Germline CDR1 is MNHEY and CDR2 is SVGAGI. The CDR3 is made up of 16 amino acids. The CDR3 sequence is CASSYSVGQVNNEQFF. The CDR3 DNA is TGTGCCAGCAGTTACTCGGTGGGACAGGTTAACAATGAGCAGTTCTTC.

This chain links TRBV30 with TRBJ2-7; TRBD1 is a possible D gene (6 bases). Germline CDR1 reads GTSNPN; CDR2 reads SVGIG (reference sequence). This CDR3 region has 15 residues. Trimming shortened V by 1 base and J by 2 bases, and 15 bases separated the two germline ends. This CDR3 is CAWSDSSGQTYEQYF. The CDR3 DNA reads TGTGCCTGGAGTGATTCCTCCGGACAGACCTACGAGCAGTACTTC.

In regard to this clone: The junction does not match germline at one end; this may be a read error. The rearrangement joins TRBV30 to TRBJ2-3; D gene ambiguous. The germline V gene has CDR1 GTSNPN and CDR2 SVGIG (reference sequence). This CDR3 comprises 12 residues. The CDR3 protein is CAWTQITVTQYF. The CDR3 region has the DNA TGTGCCTGGACCCAGATCACAGTTACGCAGTATTTT.

This clone was seen a handful of times. This rearrangement joins TRBV29-1 to TRBJ2-4; D is possibly TRBD2 (6 bases). The germline V gene encodes CDR1 SQVTM and CDR2 ANQGSEA. Trimming shortened V by 5 bases and J by 10 bases, and 12 bases separated the two germline ends. There are 11 residues in the CDR3. Written as DNA, the CDR3 is TGCAGCGTTCTAGGGACTGCTATTCAGTACTTC. Encoded protein: CSVLGTAIQYF.

The chain couples TRBV5-1 to TRBJ2-1, with D possibly matching TRBD2 (5 bases). CDR3 length: 15 amino acids. V was shortened by 4 bases and J by 6 bases, with 17 bases between the two germline ends. The germline CDR1 and CDR2 sequences are SGHRS and YFSETQ. The CDR3 here is CASSPPFESGNEQFF. The CDR3 DNA is TGCGCCAGCAGCCCTCCTTTTGAGAGCGGCAATGAGCAGTTCTTC.

V is TRBV25-1 and J is TRBJ2-5, with D uncertain. The J call is doubtful: the DNA matches TRBJ2-7 better. The CDR3 is 11 amino acids. Germline V gene sequence: CDR1 MGHDK, CDR2 SYGVNS. Here the CDR3 reads CASSGDYEQYF. CDR3 nucleotide sequence: TGTGCCAGCAGTGGCGACTACGAGCAGTACTTC.

This sequence joins TRBV2 and TRBJ1-5; 10 nucleotides match TRBD1. The CDR3 consists of 17 residues. Unmatched junction bases numbered 6, after V lost 4 bases and J lost 0 bases. Germline CDR1 SNHLY, CDR2 FYNNEI. The CDR3 sequence: CASSVPDRGLSNQPQHF. CDR3 DNA sequence: TGTGCCAGCAGTGTCCCCGACAGGGGGCTTAGCAATCAGCCCCAGCATTTT.

This clone was observed a few times. The CDR3 protein is CASSWDEGVNTEAFF. The DNA for the CDR3 is TGTGCCAGCAGTTGGGACGAGGGCGTAAACACTGAAGCTTTCTTT. J is TRBJ1-1 and V is TRBV6-5; a weak D match, TRBD1 (5 bases). With 4 bases removed from V and 2 bases from J, the gap between germline ends came to 14 bases. Per germline, CDR1 MNHEY and CDR2 SVGAGI. CDR3 length: 15 residues.

The J gene is TRBJ2-7, the V gene TRBV6-5; either TRBD1 or TRBD2 may supply D (7 bases each). CDR1 MNHEY and CDR2 SVGAGI come from the germline V gene. The CDR3 totals 15 residues. V was cut by 5 bases and J by 6 bases, with 20 bases left in between. The CDR3 loop is CASSVQGGQSIEQYF. The CDR3 nucleotides read TGTGCCAGCAGTGTCCAGGGGGGGCAATCGATCGAGCAGTACTTC.

This clone was detected only a few times. The rearrangement joins TRBV27 to TRBJ2-1; D perhaps matches TRBD2 (6 bases). The CDR3 extends over 14 amino acids. From germline, CDR1 is MNHEY and CDR2 SMNVEV (reference sequence). V gave up 0 bases and J gave up 8 bases, with 11 bases separating them. The CDR3 sequence: CASSLSTSWDEQFF. CDR3 nucleotides: TGTGCCAGCAGTTTATCGACTAGTTGGGATGAGCAGTTCTTC.

J is TRBJ2-1 and V is TRBV11-2, with D uncertain. V lost 1 base and J lost 6, with 4 bases in between. The CDR3 sequence is 12 residues long. Germline V gene lookup returns CDR1 SGHAT and CDR2 FQNNGV. The DNA for the CDR3 is TGTGCCAGCAGCTTAGTCTTCAATGAGCAGTTCTTC. Amino acid sequence: CASSLVFNEQFF.

The rearrangement joins TRBV29-1 to TRBJ1-1, with 7 bases fitting TRBD1. CDR3 size: 15 residues. The junction had 8 bases not matched to a gene; V was cut back by 0 bases and J by 4 bases. The germline V gene has CDR1 SQVTM and CDR2 ANQGSEA. The CDR3 DNA sequence: TGCAGCGTTGAAGATCCGACAGGGACGGGCACTGAAGCTTTCTTT. It encodes CSVEDPTGTGTEAFF.

This rearrangement joins TRBV2 to TRBJ1-1; D gene unclear. The germline V gene encodes CDR1 SNHLY and CDR2 FYNNEI. The CDR3 length is 13 residues. Trimming left V 8 bases short and J 0 bases short, with 10 bases between. Here the CDR3 reads CASEAAMNTEAFF. CDR3 coding DNA: TGTGCCAGCGAGGCAGCGATGAACACTGAAGCTTTCTTT.

About this clone: Other DNA variants within this sample encode the same CDR3. The chain has TRBV7-3 and TRBJ2-5; 7 nucleotides match TRBD1. The V gene's germline CDR1 is SGHTA and CDR2 FQGTGA. The CDR3 length is 14 residues. The V gene end was trimmed by 0 bases and the J gene end by 2 bases; junction bases not matched to a gene: 0. The CDR3 sequence is CASSLTGQQETQYF. The CDR3 region has the DNA TGTGCCAGCAGCTTAACGGGACAGCAAGAGACCCAGTACTTC. Complete variable domain (other parts from reference TRBV7-3 and TRBJ2-5): GAGVSQTPSNKVTEKGKYVELRCDPISGHTALYWYRQSLGQGPEFLIYFQGTGAADDSGLPNDRFFAVRPEGSVSTLKIQRTERGDSAVYLCASSLTGQQETQYFGPGTRLLVL.